This entry describes one T cell receptor beta chain. Antigen specificity is unknown. This record belongs to a study of pediatric ulcerative colitis. Study in general: Most patients had pancolitis, and two had left-sided colitis.

The germline V gene encodes CDR1 KGHSH and CDR2 LQKENI. Trimming left V 4 bases short and J 4 bases short, with 4 bases between. The CDR3 sequence is 12 residues long. TCRdb keeps only in-frame clones here, not all; method: immunoSEQ multiplex PCR. In the table there are tens of thousands of clones, 78% of which are singletons. The rectum was sampled with one to two pinch biopsies at colonoscopy. Study conclusions and caveats: Repertoires came from total lymphocyte DNA, not specific subsets. All ulcerative colitis patients, but no controls, carried a couple of rectal clonotypes.

Sequenced sample: gut tissue. This receptor was taken from a girl aged 5-17 years with moderate ulcerative colitis. The V and J genes are TRBV18 and TRBJ1-4; D unclear. The CDR3 spells CASSHYNEKLFF. As DNA, the CDR3 is TGTGCCAGCTCACACTATAATGAAAAACTGTTTTTT. The full variable domain, rest sourced from reference TRBV18 and TRBJ1-4, is NAGVMQNPRHLVRRRGQEARLRCSPMKGHSHVYWYRQLPEEGLKFMVYLQKENIIDESGMPKERFSAEFPKEGPSILRIQQVVRGDSAAYFCASSHYNEKLFFGSGTQLSVL.